These 21 T cell receptor beta chains share one sample of origin, sequenced in a study of blood T cell repertoires in COVID-19. Sequencing used immunoSEQ multiplex PCR; TCRdb keeps in-frame clones, though not all of them. This sample has 220,000 or so clones, with approximately 82% found just once. Input material: peripheral blood. The receptors derive from a woman older than 75 with acute or convalescent COVID-19.

There are a few counts of this clone. This rearrangement joins TRBV6-1 to TRBJ1-2; D is possibly TRBD1 (5 bases). The CDR3 totals 15 residues. Germline CDR1 MNHNS, CDR2 SASEGT. V lost 2 bases to trimming and J lost 6 bases, with 16 bases between them. The CDR3 coding sequence is TGTGCCAGCAGTGAAAGTCGGGGGACCCCTAATGGCTACACCTTC. This translates into CASSESRGTPNGYTF.

This clone was seen a few times. The chain has TRBV2 and TRBJ1-1; D gene uncertain. The CDR3 loop spans 14 amino acids. V was clipped by 8 bases and J by 3 bases, with 16 bases between them. Germline V lookup: CDR1 SNHLY, CDR2 FYNNEI. This chain's CDR3 is CASSFSGGDTEAFF. Written as DNA, the CDR3 is TGTGCCAGCTCGTTCTCAGGCGGGGACACTGAAGCTTTCTTT.

The chain joins TRBV27 to TRBJ2-1; perhaps TRBD2 as D (5 bases). The CDR3 covers 15 residues. V gave up 7 bases and J gave up 0 bases, with 13 bases separating them. Germline V CDR1 and CDR2: MNHEY, SMNVEV (reference sequence). The CDR3 nucleotides read TGTGCCAGCAAAGCGGATACTAGCTCCTACAATGAGCAGTTCTTC. Its protein product is CASKADTSSYNEQFF.

To note about this clone: In the same sample, other DNA sequences code for this CDR3. This chain uses TRBV4-1 with TRBJ1-5, with D maybe TRBD1 (5 bases). CDR3 length equals 15 residues. V shed 0 bases and J shed 1 base, with 7 bases lying between them. In germline, CDR1 is MGHRA, CDR2 YSYEKL. The CDR3 loop reads CASSQEGGSNQPQHF. CDR3 sequence (DNA): TGCGCCAGCAGCCAAGAGGGGGGAAGCAATCAGCCCCAGCATTTT.

The rearrangement links TRBV2 to TRBJ2-3; TRBD2 matches at 12 bases. Germline values: CDR1 SNHLY, CDR2 FYNNEI. After removal of 6 bases from V and 2 bases from J, the junction contained 3 bases not matched to a gene. The CDR3 runs 15 residues. CDR3 DNA: TGTGCCAGCAGATCTAGCGGGGGGGCCACAGATACGCAGTATTTT. It yields the protein CASRSSGGATDTQYF.

The CDR3 bases are TGTGCCAGTAGTCCGCCGGGACTTGACTCCTACGAGCAGTACTTC. It codes for CASSPPGLDSYEQYF. The V gene is TRBV19, the J gene TRBJ2-7, with a weak D call TRBD2 (6 bases). Germline V lookup: CDR1 LNHDA, CDR2 SQIVND (reference sequence). The CDR3 consists of 15 residues. Trimming removed 5 bases from V and 0 bases from J, with 14 bases in between.

This sequence joins TRBV28 and TRBJ2-3, with 9 bases that match TRBD2. V lost 4 bases and J lost 5; bases outside the gene matches: 7. This CDR3 contains 15 residues. The germline CDR1 and CDR2 sequences are MDHEN and SYDVKM. CDR3 nucleotides: TGTGCCAGCAGTTGGCGCGGGGGGGCCGGAGATACGCAGTATTTT. Encoded protein: CASSWRGGAGDTQYF.

The rearrangement joins TRBV16 to TRBJ2-1; D possibly corresponds to TRBD1 (5 bases). V lost 0 bases, J lost 4 bases, and 22 bases lay in between. The CDR3 loop spans 19 amino acids. Germline V gene data show CDR1 as KGHSY and CDR2 as FQNENV. CDR3 in DNA: TGTGCCAGCAGCCAATCGACGTTACAGGACCTTTGGCGATACAATGAGCAGTTCTTC. Encoded protein: CASSQSTLQDLWRYNEQFF.

V and J are TRBV6-5 and TRBJ1-2, with D perhaps matching TRBD1 (5 bases). CDR1 and CDR2 from the germline V gene are MNHEY and SVGAGI. V gave up 8 bases and J gave up 1 base, with 11 bases separating them. The CDR3 spans 13 residues. The CDR3 DNA sequence: TGTGCCAGCCAATTGGGGGGTAACTATGGCTACACCTTC. Protein sequence: CASQLGGNYGYTF.

Regarding this clone: One junction end disagrees with the germline gene, perhaps due to a read error. The chain combines TRBV19 with TRBJ1-5; the D gene is possibly TRBD1 (5 bases). The CDR3 has 16 amino acids. CDR1 is LNHDA, CDR2 SQIVND, per germline (reference sequence). The CDR3 here is CAISPPGGGNNQPQHF. In nucleotides, the CDR3 is TGTGCCATTAGTCCTCCTGGGGGGGGGAACAATCAGCCCCAGCATTTT.

The chain employs TRBV4-1 and TRBJ2-7; 10 bases align to TRBD1. This CDR3 contains 15 residues. CDR1 is MGHRA and CDR2 is YSYEKL in the germline V gene. V lost 8 bases and J lost 2; bases outside the gene matches: 9. CDR3 protein: CASSPGQGIPYEQYF. Here the CDR3 DNA reads TGCGCCAGCTCCCCGGGACAGGGGATTCCCTACGAGCAGTACTTC.

In nucleotides, the CDR3 is TGTGCCAGCAGACCACAGAGCTCCTATAATTCACCCCTCCACTTT. It specifies CASRPQSSYNSPLHF. V and J are TRBV7-2 and TRBJ1-6, with D unclear. The ends were cut back, 6 bases at V and 0 bases at J, with 9 bases in the middle. CDR3 size: 15 residues. Germline CDR1 SGHTA, CDR2 FQGNSA.

This clone appeared a single time. This chain links TRBV5-1 with TRBJ2-3, with 9 bases identical to TRBD2. Germline V lookup: CDR1 SGHRS, CDR2 YFSETQ. The CDR3 is made up of 16 amino acids. V gave up 1 base and J gave up 1 base; unmatched junction bases: 4. CDR3 sequence: CASSLPSGDRTDTQYF. The CDR3 DNA sequence: TGCGCCAGCAGCTTGCCTAGCGGGGATCGCACAGATACGCAGTATTTT.

The chain couples TRBV5-1 to TRBJ2-1; 13 bases fit TRBD2. This CDR3 region has 16 residues. After removal of 4 bases from V and 7 bases from J, the junction contained 8 bases not matched to a gene. Germline V gene data show CDR1 as SGHRS and CDR2 as YFSETQ. The CDR3 loop reads CASSLGTSGVGNEQFF. CDR3 DNA sequence: TGCGCCAGCAGCCTGGGGACTAGCGGGGTGGGAAATGAGCAGTTCTTC.

CDR3 protein: CASSQANRVLNTEAFF. The DNA of the CDR3 is TGCGCCAGCAGCCAAGCTAACAGGGTCTTGAACACTGAAGCTTTCTTT. The J gene is TRBJ1-1, the V gene TRBV4-1, with D perhaps matching TRBD1 (6 bases). This CDR3 spans 16 amino acids. Germline V gene data show CDR1 as MGHRA and CDR2 as YSYEKL. V shed 1 base and J shed 0 bases, with 12 bases lying between them.

The chain joins TRBV28 to TRBJ2-3; 8 positions match TRBD2. Trimming took 6 bases from V and 2 from J; bases not matched to a gene: 7. The CDR3 consists of 15 residues. CDR1 and CDR2 from the germline V gene are MDHEN and SYDVKM. CDR3 nucleotide sequence: TGTGCCAGCAGCAACCGCGGGGGGCTCACAGATACGCAGTATTTT. Translation: CASSNRGGLTDTQYF.

This chain connects TRBV7-2 to TRBJ2-1; TRBD2 might be the D (6 bases). CDR1 is SGHTA and CDR2 is FQGNSA in the germline V gene. The V and J ends lost 6 bases and 6 bases respectively, with 18 bases between them. The CDR3 contains 15 residues. The DNA of the CDR3 is TGTGCCAGCAGTAGCGGTCCCCCCGGTTTCAATGAGCAGTTCTTC. This encodes CASSSGPPGFNEQFF.

This clone was observed a single time. This sequence joins TRBV19 and TRBJ1-5; 7 positions match TRBD1. The CDR3 has 15 residues. Trimming took 6 bases from V and 6 from J; bases not matched to a gene: 11. CDR1 and CDR2 (germline): LNHDA, SQIVND (reference sequence). In nucleotides, the CDR3 is TGTGCCAGTAGCCGTGACAGGGAGGAAGGTCAGCCCCAGCATTTT. Translating it yields CASSRDREEGQPQHF.

A note on this clone: Other DNA variants within this sample encode the same CDR3. This chain uses TRBV11-3 with TRBJ1-1; no reliable D call. Between the trimmed V and J ends, which lost 1 base and 0 bases, there was a span of 6 bases. Germline CDR1 and CDR2: SGHNT and YENEEA. This CDR3 has 14 residues. CDR3 sequence reads: CASSLGGMNTEAFF. CDR3 bases: TGTGCCAGCAGCTTAGGAGGTATGAACACTGAAGCTTTCTTT.

The V call is TRBV6-5, the J call TRBJ1-1; D possibly corresponds to TRBD1 (6 bases). The CDR3 consists of 15 residues. The V end lost 5 bases, the J end lost 3 bases, and 16 bases lay between the germline ends. Germline V CDR1 and CDR2: MNHEY, SVGAGI. The CDR3 DNA reads as TGTGCCAGCAGTCTACCAGGGGTAAGGGACACTGAAGCTTTCTTT. Translated: CASSLPGVRDTEAFF.

The chain recombines TRBV19 with TRBJ1-1; 9 bases map to TRBD1. Germline CDR1 reads LNHDA; CDR2 reads SQIVND (reference sequence). CDR3 length equals 15 residues. Unmatched junction bases numbered 6, after V lost 7 bases and J lost 0 bases. CDR3: CASTQQGAVNTEAFF. The CDR3 DNA follows: TGTGCCAGTACCCAACAGGGGGCGGTGAACACTGAAGCTTTCTTT.